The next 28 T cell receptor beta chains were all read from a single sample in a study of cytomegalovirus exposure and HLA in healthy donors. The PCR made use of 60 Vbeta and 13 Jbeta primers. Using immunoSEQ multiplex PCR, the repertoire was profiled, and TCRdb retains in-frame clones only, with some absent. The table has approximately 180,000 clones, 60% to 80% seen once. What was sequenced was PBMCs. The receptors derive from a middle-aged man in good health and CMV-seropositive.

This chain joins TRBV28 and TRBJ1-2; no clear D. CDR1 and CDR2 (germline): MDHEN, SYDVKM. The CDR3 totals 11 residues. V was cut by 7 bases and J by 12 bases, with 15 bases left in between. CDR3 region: CASKKGRVDTF. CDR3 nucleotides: TGTGCCAGCAAGAAAGGGAGGGTTGACACCTTC.

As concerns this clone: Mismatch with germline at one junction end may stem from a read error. For the CDR3, the DNA is TGTGCCAGTAGTGCGGTTTTCTCTGGGGCCAACGGCCTGACTTTC. Encoded protein: CASSAVFSGANGLTF. V gene TRBV19 combines with J gene TRBJ2-6; possible D gene TRBD1, 5 bases. The CDR3 length is 15 residues. Germline V CDR1 and CDR2: LNHDA, SQIVND (reference sequence).

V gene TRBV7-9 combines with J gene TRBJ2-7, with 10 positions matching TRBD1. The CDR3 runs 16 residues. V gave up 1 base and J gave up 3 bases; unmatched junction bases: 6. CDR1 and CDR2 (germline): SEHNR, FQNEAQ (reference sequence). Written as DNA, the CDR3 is TGTGCCAGCAGCTTAGGGGACAGGGGAATCGTCTACGAGCAGTACTTC. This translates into CASSLGDRGIVYEQYF. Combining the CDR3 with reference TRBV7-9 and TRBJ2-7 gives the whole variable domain DTGVSQNPRHKITKRGQNVTFRCDPISEHNRLYWYRQTLGQGPEFLTYFQNEAQLEKSRLLSDRFSAERPKGSFSTLEIQRTEQGDSAMYLCASSLGDRGIVYEQYFGPGTRLTVT.

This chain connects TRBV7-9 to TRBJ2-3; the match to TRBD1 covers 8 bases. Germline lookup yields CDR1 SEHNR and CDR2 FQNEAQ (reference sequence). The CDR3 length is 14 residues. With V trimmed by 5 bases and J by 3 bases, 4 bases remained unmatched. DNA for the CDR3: TGTGCCAGCAGCACCTACAGGGGGACAGATACGCAGTATTTT. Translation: CASSTYRGTDTQYF.

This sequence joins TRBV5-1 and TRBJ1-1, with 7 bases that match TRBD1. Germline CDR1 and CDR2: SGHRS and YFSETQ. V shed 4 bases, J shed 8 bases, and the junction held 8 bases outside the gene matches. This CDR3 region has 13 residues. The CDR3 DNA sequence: TGCGCCAGCAGCGACGGACAGGCAGCCGAAGCTTTCTTT. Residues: CASSDGQAAEAFF.

CDR3 region: CTTGDTQYF. The CDR3 DNA is TGCACCACCGGAGATACGCAGTATTTT. The chain employs TRBV29-1 and TRBJ2-3; D is ambiguous. In germline, CDR1 is SQVTM, CDR2 ANQGSEA. CDR3 length: 9 residues.

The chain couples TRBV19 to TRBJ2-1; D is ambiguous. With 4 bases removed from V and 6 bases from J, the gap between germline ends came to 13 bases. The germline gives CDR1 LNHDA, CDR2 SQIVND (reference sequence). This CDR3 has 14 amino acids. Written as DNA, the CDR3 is TGTGCCAGTAGTAATCTCCTTGCCGGCAATGAGCAGTTCTTC. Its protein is CASSNLLAGNEQFF.

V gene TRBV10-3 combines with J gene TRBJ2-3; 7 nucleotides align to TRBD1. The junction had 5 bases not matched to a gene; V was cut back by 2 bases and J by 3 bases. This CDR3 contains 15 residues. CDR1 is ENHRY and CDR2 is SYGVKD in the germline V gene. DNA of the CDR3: TGTGCCATCAGTGAGACGGGACAGCCTACAGATACGCAGTATTTT. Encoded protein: CAISETGQPTDTQYF.

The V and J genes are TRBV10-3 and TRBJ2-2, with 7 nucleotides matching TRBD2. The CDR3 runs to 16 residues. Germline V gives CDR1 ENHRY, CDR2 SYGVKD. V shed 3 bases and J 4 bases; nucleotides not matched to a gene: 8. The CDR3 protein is CAISDGETSPTGELFF. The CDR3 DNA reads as TGTGCCATCAGTGACGGAGAGACTAGCCCCACCGGGGAGCTGTTTTTT.

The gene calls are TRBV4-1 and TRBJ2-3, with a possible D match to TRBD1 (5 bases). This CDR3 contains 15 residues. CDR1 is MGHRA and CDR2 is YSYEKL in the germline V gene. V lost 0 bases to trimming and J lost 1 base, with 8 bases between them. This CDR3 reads CASSQDGRGTDTQYF. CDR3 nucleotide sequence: TGCGCCAGCAGCCAAGATGGCAGGGGCACAGATACGCAGTATTTT.

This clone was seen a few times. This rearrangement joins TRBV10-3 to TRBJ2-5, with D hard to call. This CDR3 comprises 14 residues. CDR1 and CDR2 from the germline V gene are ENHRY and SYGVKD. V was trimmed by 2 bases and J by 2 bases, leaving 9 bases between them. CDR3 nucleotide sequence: TGTGCCATCAGTGAGGTACAGATACAAGAGACCCAGTACTTC. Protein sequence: CAISEVQIQETQYF.

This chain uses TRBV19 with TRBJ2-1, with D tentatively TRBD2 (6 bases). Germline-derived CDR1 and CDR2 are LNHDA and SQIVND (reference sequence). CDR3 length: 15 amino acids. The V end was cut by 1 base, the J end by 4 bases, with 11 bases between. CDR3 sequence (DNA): TGTGCCAGTAGTATAGCGGGCGGGGTTTACAATGAGCAGTTCTTC. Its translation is CASSIAGGVYNEQFF.

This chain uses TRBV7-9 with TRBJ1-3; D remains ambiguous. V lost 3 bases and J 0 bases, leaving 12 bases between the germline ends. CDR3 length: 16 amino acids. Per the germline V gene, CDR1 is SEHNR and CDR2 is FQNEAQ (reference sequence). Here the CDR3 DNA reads TGTGCCAGCAGCTTTAGCGAGGGTCTCTCTGGAAACACCATATATTTT. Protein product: CASSFSEGLSGNTIYF. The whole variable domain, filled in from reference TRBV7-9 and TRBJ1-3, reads DTGVSQNPRHKITKRGQNVTFRCDPISEHNRLYWYRQTLGQGPEFLTYFQNEAQLEKSRLLSDRFSAERPKGSFSTLEIQRTEQGDSAMYLCASSFSEGLSGNTIYFGEGSWLTVV.

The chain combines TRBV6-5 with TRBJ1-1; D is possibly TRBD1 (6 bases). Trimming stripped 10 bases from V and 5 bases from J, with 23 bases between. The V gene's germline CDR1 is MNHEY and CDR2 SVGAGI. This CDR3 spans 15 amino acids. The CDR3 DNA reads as TGTGCCACCAAGTTTACAGTCTTTACAGGGACTGAAGCTTTCTTT. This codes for CATKFTVFTGTEAFF.

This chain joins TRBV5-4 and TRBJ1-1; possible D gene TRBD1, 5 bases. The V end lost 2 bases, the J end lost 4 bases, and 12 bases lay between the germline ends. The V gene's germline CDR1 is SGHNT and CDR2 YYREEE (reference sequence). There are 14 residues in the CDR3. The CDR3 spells CASSFGGVGTEAFF. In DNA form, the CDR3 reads TGTGCCAGCAGCTTTGGGGGGGTGGGCACTGAAGCTTTCTTT.

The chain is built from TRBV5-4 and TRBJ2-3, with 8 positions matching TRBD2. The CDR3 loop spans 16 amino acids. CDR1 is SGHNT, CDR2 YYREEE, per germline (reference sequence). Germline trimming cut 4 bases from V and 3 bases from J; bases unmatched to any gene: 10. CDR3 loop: CASSGILAAGTDTQYF. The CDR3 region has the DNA TGTGCCAGCAGCGGGATACTAGCGGCGGGGACAGATACGCAGTATTTT.

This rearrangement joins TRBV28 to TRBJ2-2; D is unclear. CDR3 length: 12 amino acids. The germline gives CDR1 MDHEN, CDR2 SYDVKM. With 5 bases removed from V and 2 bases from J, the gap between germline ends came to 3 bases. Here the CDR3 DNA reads TGTGCCAGCAGTCTTAACACCGGGGAGCTGTTTTTT. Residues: CASSLNTGELFF.

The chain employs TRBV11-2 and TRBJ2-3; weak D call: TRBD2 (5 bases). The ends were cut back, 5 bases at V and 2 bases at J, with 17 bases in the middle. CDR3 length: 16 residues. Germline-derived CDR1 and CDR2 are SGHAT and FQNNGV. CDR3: CASSQIQRRDTDTQYF. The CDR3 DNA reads TGTGCCAGCAGCCAAATTCAGCGGCGAGACACAGATACGCAGTATTTT.

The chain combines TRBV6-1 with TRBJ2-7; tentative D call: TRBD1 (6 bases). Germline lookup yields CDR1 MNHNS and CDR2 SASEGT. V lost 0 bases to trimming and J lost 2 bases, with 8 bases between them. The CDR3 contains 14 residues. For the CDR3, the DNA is TGTGCCAGCAGTGAAGCGGGACAAACCTACGAGCAGTACTTC. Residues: CASSEAGQTYEQYF.

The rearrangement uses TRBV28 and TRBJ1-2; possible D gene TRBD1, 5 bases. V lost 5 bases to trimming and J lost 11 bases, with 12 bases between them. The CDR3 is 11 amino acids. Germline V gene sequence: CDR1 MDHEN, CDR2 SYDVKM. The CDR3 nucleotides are TGTGCCAGCAGTGCGGGGGAGTGGTACACCTTC. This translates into CASSAGEWYTF.

Here the CDR3 reads CASSLQGIGYGYTF. CDR3 in DNA: TGTGCCAGCAGCTTACAGGGGATTGGCTATGGCTACACCTTC. The chain joins TRBV7-9 to TRBJ1-2; perhaps TRBD1 as D (6 bases). The germline V gene has CDR1 SEHNR and CDR2 FQNEAQ (reference sequence). Trimming shortened V by 2 bases and J by 4 bases, and 11 bases separated the two germline ends. This CDR3 has 14 residues.

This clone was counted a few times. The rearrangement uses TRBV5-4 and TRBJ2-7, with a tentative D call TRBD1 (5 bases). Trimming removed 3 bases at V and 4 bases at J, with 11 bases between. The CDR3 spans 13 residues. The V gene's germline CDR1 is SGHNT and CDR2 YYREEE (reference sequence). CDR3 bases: TGTGCCAGCAGCTCCTATGACAGTTACGAGCAGTACTTC. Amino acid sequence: CASSSYDSYEQYF.

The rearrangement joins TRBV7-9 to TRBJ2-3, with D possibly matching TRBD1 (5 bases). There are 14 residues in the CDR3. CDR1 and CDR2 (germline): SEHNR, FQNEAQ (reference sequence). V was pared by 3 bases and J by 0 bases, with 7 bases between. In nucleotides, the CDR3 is TGTGCCAGCAGCTTGGGGCAGAGCACAGATACGCAGTATTTT. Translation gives CASSLGQSTDTQYF. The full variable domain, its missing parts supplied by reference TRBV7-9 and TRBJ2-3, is DTGVSQNPRHKITKRGQNVTFRCDPISEHNRLYWYRQTLGQGPEFLTYFQNEAQLEKSRLLSDRFSAERPKGSFSTLEIQRTEQGDSAMYLCASSLGQSTDTQYFGPGTRLTVL.

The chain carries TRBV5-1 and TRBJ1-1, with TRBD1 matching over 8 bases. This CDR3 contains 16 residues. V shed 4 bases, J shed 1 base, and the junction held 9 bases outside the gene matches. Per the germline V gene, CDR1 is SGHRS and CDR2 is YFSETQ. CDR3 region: CASSPGQVGANTEAFF. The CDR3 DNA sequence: TGCGCCAGCAGCCCGGGACAGGTCGGGGCGAACACTGAAGCTTTCTTT.

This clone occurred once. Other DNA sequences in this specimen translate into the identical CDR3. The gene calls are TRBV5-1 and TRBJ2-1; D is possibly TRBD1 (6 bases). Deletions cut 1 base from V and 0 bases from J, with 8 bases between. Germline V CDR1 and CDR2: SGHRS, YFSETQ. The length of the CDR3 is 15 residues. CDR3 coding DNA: TGCGCCAGCAGCTTGACAGGGAGCTCCTACAATGAGCAGTTCTTC. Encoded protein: CASSLTGSSYNEQFF. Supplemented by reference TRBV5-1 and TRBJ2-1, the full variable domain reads KAGVTQTPRYLIKTRGQQVTLSCSPISGHRSVSWYQQTPGQGLQFLFEYFSETQRNKGNFPGRFSGRQFSNSRSEMNVSTLELGDSALYLCASSLTGSSYNEQFFGPGTRLTVL.

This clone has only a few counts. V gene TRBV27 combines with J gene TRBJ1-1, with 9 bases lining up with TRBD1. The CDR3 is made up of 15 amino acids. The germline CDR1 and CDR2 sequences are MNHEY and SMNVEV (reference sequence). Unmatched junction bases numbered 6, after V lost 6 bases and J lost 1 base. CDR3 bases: TGTGCCAGCAGGGTGGACAGGGGATCGAACACTGAAGCTTTCTTT. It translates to CASRVDRGSNTEAFF.

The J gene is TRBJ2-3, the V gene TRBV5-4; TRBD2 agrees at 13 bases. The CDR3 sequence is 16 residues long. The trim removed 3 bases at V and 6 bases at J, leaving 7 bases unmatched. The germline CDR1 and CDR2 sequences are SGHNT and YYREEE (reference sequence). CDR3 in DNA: TGTGCCAGCAGCTCCCGACTAGCGGGGGGAGGGGATACGCAGTATTTT. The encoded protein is CASSSRLAGGGDTQYF.

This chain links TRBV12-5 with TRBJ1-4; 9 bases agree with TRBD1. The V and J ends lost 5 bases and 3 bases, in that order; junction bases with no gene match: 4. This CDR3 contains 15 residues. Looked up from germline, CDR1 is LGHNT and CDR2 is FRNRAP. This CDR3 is CASGTQGAANEKLFF. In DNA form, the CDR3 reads TGTGCTAGTGGTACACAGGGGGCGGCTAATGAAAAACTGTTTTTT.